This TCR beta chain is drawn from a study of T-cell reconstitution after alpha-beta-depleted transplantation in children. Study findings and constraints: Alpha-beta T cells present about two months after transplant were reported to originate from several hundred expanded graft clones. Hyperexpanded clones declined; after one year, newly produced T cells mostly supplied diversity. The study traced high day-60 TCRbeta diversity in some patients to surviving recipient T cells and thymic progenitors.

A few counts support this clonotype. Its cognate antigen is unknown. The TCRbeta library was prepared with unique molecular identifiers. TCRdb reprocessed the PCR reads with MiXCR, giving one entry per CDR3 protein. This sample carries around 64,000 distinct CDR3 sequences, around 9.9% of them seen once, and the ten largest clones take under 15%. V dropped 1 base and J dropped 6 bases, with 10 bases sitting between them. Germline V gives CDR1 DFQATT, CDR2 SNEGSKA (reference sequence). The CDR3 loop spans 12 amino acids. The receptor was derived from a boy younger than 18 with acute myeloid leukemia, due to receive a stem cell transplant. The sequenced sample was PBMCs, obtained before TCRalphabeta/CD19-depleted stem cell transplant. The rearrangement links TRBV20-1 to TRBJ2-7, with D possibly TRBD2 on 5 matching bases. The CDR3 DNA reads TGCAGTGCTAGAGGACACGGAGGCGAGCAGTACGTC. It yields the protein CSARGHGGEQYV.